This is a list of T cell receptor beta chains from one sample in a study of response to subunit inactivated influenza vaccine. TCRdb re-derived calls from the RT-PCR reads in MiXCR, one entry per CDR3 protein. Of about 180,000 distinct CDR3 sequences in the sample, approximately 8.7% were seen once. The sample in question was non-naive T cells sorted from PBMCs, obtained on the day of vaccination. These receptors all stem from a man in his fifties or sixties who received an inactivated influenza vaccine. Each CDR3 is given with its conserved first and last residue. A D gene is named only where the DNA matches it firmly. The listing skips clone size in some rows; elsewhere it reads once, few, many or a size class.

. TRBJ1-5 . TRBV20-1 15 CSARTLQGEGQPQHF TGCAGTGCTAGGACCTTGCAGGGTGAGGGTCAGCCCCAGCATTTT
. TRBJ2-1 . TRBV20-1 15 CSAIPLIGSYNEQFF TGCAGTGCTATCCCCCTTATTGGATCTTACAATGAGCAGTTCTTC
. TRBJ2-7 . TRBV5-1 14 CASSFSPGTEVQYF TGCGCCAGCAGCTTTTCCCCCGGGACGGAGGTGCAGTACTTC
. TRBJ2-1 . TRBV5-1 14 CASSLDLQVNEQFF TGCGCCAGCAGCTTGGACCTCCAGGTCAATGAGCAGTTCTTC
. TRBJ2-7 . TRBV30 10 CAWGQLEQYF TGTGCCTGGGGACAGCTGGAGCAGTACTTC
once TRBJ1-1 TRBD1 TRBV20-1 15 CSAAPGQTINTEAFF TGCAGTGCGGCGCCGGGACAGACTATAAACACTGAAGCTTTCTTT
many TRBJ2-4 TRBD1 TRBV7-9 12 CASSLTGAYQYF TGTGCCAGCAGCTTAACAGGGGCTTATCAGTACTTC
few TRBJ2-1 . TRBV25-1 18 CASSKSLGGSSSYNEQFF TGTGCCAGCAGCAAATCACTAGGGGGGAGTAGCTCCTACAATGAGCAGTTCTTC
few TRBJ2-1 . TRBV6-1 15 CASRDPAITYNEQFF TGTGCCAGCAGGGACCCAGCGATTACCTACAATGAGCAGTTCTTC
. TRBJ1-5 . TRBV12-3/TRBV12-4 14 CASSLYGENQPQHF TGTGCCAGCAGTTTATACGGAGAGAATCAGCCCCAGCATTTT
few TRBJ2-1 . TRBV19 13 CASSIVRAQEQFF TGTGCCAGTAGTATAGTTAGGGCCCAGGAGCAGTTCTTC
few TRBJ1-2 TRBD1 TRBV28 16 CASSLRQGAAYYGYTF TGTGCCAGCAGTTTACGGCAGGGGGCGGCGTACTATGGCTACACCTTC
few TRBJ1-4 . TRBV27 16 CASSSLAGLEKEKLFF TGTGCCAGCAGTTCCCTGGCCGGGCTAGAAAAGGAAAAACTGTTTTTT
. TRBJ1-1 TRBD1 TRBV20-1 16 CSAWTGKLYRNTEAFF TGCAGTGCTTGGACAGGGAAGCTCTATAGGAACACTGAAGCTTTCTTT
many TRBJ2-1 TRBD2 TRBV20-1 15 CSASSLAGGMDEQFF TGCAGTGCTAGTTCCCTAGCGGGAGGAATGGATGAGCAGTTCTTC
. TRBJ2-1 . TRBV6-5 11 CASRSGHEQFF TGTGCCAGCAGGTCAGGGCATGAGCAGTTCTTC
many TRBJ1-1 . TRBV3-1 15 CASSQVRVIRTEAFF TGTGCCAGCAGCCAAGTAAGGGTGATAAGGACTGAAGCTTTCTTT
. TRBJ1-1 . TRBV20-1 16 CSARVPSGTMNTEAFF TGCAGTGCTAGAGTTCCTTCCGGGACAATGAACACTGAAGCTTTCTTT
. TRBJ2-1 TRBD2 TRBV18 13 CASSPTGTSDQFF TGTGCCAGCTCACCAACCGGGACTAGCGATCAGTTCTTC
few TRBJ2-1 . TRBV3-1 20 CASSQDPPSASLLSYNEQFF TGTGCCAGCAGCCAAGATCCTCCTTCGGCTAGCCTACTCTCCTACAATGAGCAGTTCTTC
many TRBJ2-1 . TRBV5-1 16 CASSLAKGGSVNEQFF TGCGCCAGCAGCTTGGCCAAGGGGGGGAGTGTGAATGAGCAGTTCTTC
. TRBJ1-1 . TRBV6-1 13 CASRALQNTEAFF TGTGCCAGCAGGGCTCTACAAAACACTGAAGCTTTCTTT
few TRBJ2-1 . TRBV5-1 13 CASSLGQRGEQFF TGCGCCAGCAGCTTGGGCCAAAGGGGTGAGCAGTTCTTC
few TRBJ2-5 . TRBV6-2/TRBV6-3 15 CASSYGPSGRETQYF TGTGCCAGCAGTTACGGGCCTTCAGGACGAGAGACCCAGTACTTC
few TRBJ2-3 TRBD2 TRBV10-3 15 CATATSGYSTDTQYF TGTGCCACGGCGACTAGCGGGTATAGCACAGATACGCAGTATTTT
few TRBJ2-1 TRBD2 TRBV29-1 15 CSVSGLAGGLGEQFF TGCAGCGTCAGCGGACTAGCGGGAGGGCTCGGTGAGCAGTTCTTC
many TRBJ1-3 . TRBV15 16 CATSRSQLVTGNTIYF TGTGCCACCAGCAGATCCCAGCTGGTCACTGGAAACACCATATATTTT
. TRBJ2-7 TRBD1 TRBV10-2 15 CASSEYGTGLYEQYF TGCGCCAGCAGTGAGTACGGGACAGGGCTCTACGAGCAGTACTTC
few TRBJ2-7 . TRBV28 13 CASRLSLVGEQYF TGTGCCAGCCGGCTGTCTCTAGTCGGCGAGCAGTACTTC
. TRBJ2-5 . TRBV5-4 15 CASSREQGTTETQYF TGTGCCAGCAGCAGGGAACAGGGAACGACGGAGACCCAGTACTTC
few TRBJ2-2 . TRBV6-2/TRBV6-3 12 CASRWGPGELFF TGTGCCAGCAGGTGGGGGCCCGGGGAGCTGTTTTTT
few TRBJ1-1 . TRBV29-1 11 CSVVVDTEAFF TGCAGCGTTGTGGTCGATACTGAAGCTTTCTTT
. TRBJ1-2 . TRBV6-2/TRBV6-3 14 CASNLHGQSYGYTF TGTGCCAGCAATTTACATGGGCAGTCCTATGGCTACACCTTC
. TRBJ2-7 TRBD2 TRBV9 15 CASSVDNSGRLEQYF TGTGCCAGCAGCGTAGATAATAGCGGGAGGCTCGAGCAGTACTTC
. TRBJ2-6 TRBD1 TRBV13 15 CASRETGVGANVLTF TGTGCCAGCAGGGAAACAGGGGTCGGGGCCAACGTCCTGACTTTC
few TRBJ2-3 TRBD2 TRBV7-8 16 CASSPQTSKSTDTQYF TGTGCCAGCAGCCCACAGACTAGCAAAAGCACAGATACGCAGTATTTT
. TRBJ2-1 . TRBV7-2 15 CASSSQGGVSNEQFF TGTGCCAGCAGCTCTCAGGGGGGAGTTTCGAATGAGCAGTTCTTC
. TRBJ2-7 . TRBV7-8 14 CASSTTDEGNEQYF TGTGCCAGCAGCACAACGGACGAAGGAAACGAGCAGTACTTC
many TRBJ2-3 TRBD2 TRBV7-8 15 CASSLGLGGTDTQYF TGTGCCAGCAGCTTGGGACTAGGGGGCACAGATACGCAGTATTTT
few TRBJ2-7 . TRBV28 15 CASSLYQGPSYEQYF TGTGCCAGCAGTTTATACCAGGGACCCTCCTACGAGCAGTACTTC
. TRBJ1-2 . TRBV28 16 CASRGGREVRSYGYTF TGTGCCAGCAGGGGGGGCAGGGAAGTTAGGAGCTATGGCTACACCTTC
. TRBJ1-4 TRBD1 TRBV15 13 CATRKTGDEKLFF TGTGCCACCAGGAAAACAGGGGATGAAAAACTGTTTTTT
few TRBJ2-1 TRBD1 TRBV4-3 15 CASSPDRGLYNEQFF TGCGCCAGCAGCCCGGACAGGGGCTTGTACAATGAGCAGTTCTTC
few TRBJ2-2 . TRBV5-1 15 CASSLKGSSTGELFF TGCGCCAGCAGCTTGAAAGGCAGTAGCACCGGGGAGCTGTTTTTT
. TRBJ2-7 . TRBV28 13 CASSLGEPYEQYF TGTGCCAGCAGTTTAGGGGAACCCTACGAGCAGTACTTC
few TRBJ2-3 TRBD2 TRBV5-1 15 CASTLAGVPTDTQYF TGCGCCAGTACTCTAGCGGGAGTACCGACAGATACGCAGTATTTT
. TRBJ2-7 . TRBV30 14 CAWSPSGASYEQYF TGTGCCTGGAGTCCGTCGGGGGCGTCCTACGAGCAGTACTTC
. TRBJ1-2 . TRBV20-1 12 CSAGVRVDGYTF TGCAGTGCTGGCGTCAGGGTCGATGGCTACACCTTC
. TRBJ1-6 . TRBV4-2 14 CASSQEPGQGPLHF TGTGCCAGCAGCCAAGAGCCAGGCCAGGGTCCCCTCCACTTT
few TRBJ2-5 TRBD1 TRBV20-1 15 CSATGTGGSQETQYF TGCAGTGCCACCGGGACAGGGGGCTCCCAAGAGACCCAGTACTTC